What follows are 3 T cell receptor beta chains derived from one specimen sequenced in a study of blood T cell repertoires in COVID-19. Sequencing was performed with immunoSEQ multiplex PCR; in TCRdb, only in-frame clones are kept and a portion is missing. Among more than 350,000 clones listed, around nine tenths were seen once. Sequencing was performed on PBMCs or T cells enriched from blood (not recorded which). The receptors here all came from a woman between 50 and 59 years old who had recovered from COVID-19.

The chain links TRBV7-9 to TRBJ1-2; 9 nucleotides align to TRBD1. The CDR3 is 15 amino acids. Germline values: CDR1 SEHNR, CDR2 FQNEAQ (reference sequence). With V trimmed by 5 bases and J by 2 bases, 6 bases remained unmatched. This chain's CDR3 is CASSPFGTGNYGYTF. CDR3 DNA: TGTGCCAGCAGCCCATTCGGGACAGGGAACTATGGCTACACCTTC.

The chain has TRBV3-1 (or the pseudogene TRBV3-2) and TRBJ1-1, with no clear D. V dropped 4 bases and J dropped 1 base, with 10 bases sitting between them. The CDR3 totals 14 residues. The V gene's germline CDR1 is LGHDT and CDR2 YNNKEL (reference sequence). CDR3 in DNA: TGTGCCAGCAGCCCCTTCGGGTCGAACACTGAAGCTTTCTTT. It encodes CASSPFGSNTEAFF.

The gene calls are TRBV3-1 (or the pseudogene TRBV3-2) and TRBJ2-1; D perhaps matches TRBD2 (5 bases). Germline values: CDR1 LGHDT, CDR2 YNNKEL (reference sequence). This CDR3 spans 15 amino acids. Trimming stripped 0 bases from V and 7 bases from J, with 13 bases between. CDR3 region: CASSQDMQTINEQFF. The CDR3 DNA sequence: TGTGCCAGCAGCCAAGATATGCAGACTATAAATGAGCAGTTCTTC.